The next 9 T cell receptor beta chains were all read from a single sample in a study of graft-versus-host responses after intestinal transplantation. These TCRs are of unknown antigen specificity. Using immunoSEQ multiplex PCR, the repertoire was profiled, and TCRdb retains in-frame clones only, with some absent. This sample has more than 80,000 clones, with roughly 90% found just once. Specimen: unstimulated CD4+ T cells sorted from spleen or lymph node cells, collected before transplant. These receptors came from a human donor who was the organ donor for an intestinal transplant.

Of note for this clone: This specimen includes other DNA sequences encoding the same CDR3. V usage is TRBV28 and J usage is TRBJ2-7; 16 nucleotides align to TRBD2. Trimming cost V 5 bases and J 2 bases; bases outside gene matches: 6. Germline V lookup: CDR1 MDHEN, CDR2 SYDVKM. The length of the CDR3 is 17 residues. In DNA form, the CDR3 reads TGTGCCAGCAGTAGCCCGGGACTAGCGGGAGGGCCCTACGAGCAGTACTTC. This gives the protein CASSSPGLAGGPYEQYF.

V and J are TRBV27 and TRBJ1-2, with 7 bases fitting TRBD1. CDR1 and CDR2 (germline): MNHEY, SMNVEV (reference sequence). The CDR3 extends over 13 amino acids. Trimming cost V 5 bases and J 4 bases; bases outside gene matches: 4. As DNA, the CDR3 is TGTGCCAGCAGTCACCGGGACAGCTATGGCTACACCTTC. Translation: CASSHRDSYGYTF.

In DNA form, the CDR3 reads TGTGCCAGTAGAAGGGGGTTCAACGAGCAGTACTTC. Its protein product is CASRRGFNEQYF. This chain links TRBV28 with TRBJ2-7; TRBD1 might be the D (6 bases). Trimming stripped 9 bases from V and 5 bases from J, with 14 bases between. CDR1 and CDR2 (germline): MDHEN, SYDVKM. This CDR3 is 12 amino acids long.

This clone occurred a few times. The chain employs TRBV5-6 and TRBJ2-7, with 8 positions matching TRBD1. From germline, CDR1 is SGHDT and CDR2 YYEEEE. The CDR3 has 16 amino acids. With V trimmed by 0 bases and J by 7 bases, 12 bases remained unmatched. The CDR3 DNA follows: TGTGCCAGCAGCTTGGCAGGACAGGGATTCCCTACGGAGCAGTACTTC. It specifies CASSLAGQGFPTEQYF.

Comment on this clone: In the same sample, other DNA sequences code for this CDR3. V is TRBV5-1 and J is TRBJ2-1, with D tentatively TRBD2 (6 bases). The CDR3 loop spans 15 amino acids. Germline-derived CDR1 and CDR2 are SGHRS and YFSETQ. V was shortened by 6 bases and J by 8 bases, with 21 bases between the two germline ends. This CDR3 is CASTPLGGYRDEQFF. CDR3 DNA: TGCGCCAGCACCCCTCTCGGAGGGTACCGGGATGAGCAGTTCTTC.

The V call is TRBV9, the J call TRBJ1-6; perhaps TRBD1 as D (6 bases). This CDR3 has 15 residues. V shed 0 bases and J shed 10 bases, with 14 bases lying between them. Germline V gives CDR1 SGDLS, CDR2 YYNGEE. CDR3 sequence (DNA): TGTGCCAGCAGCGTAGGGGGGGGCCGGGAGTCACCCCTCCACTTT. Its translation is CASSVGGGRESPLHF.

The CDR3 DNA sequence: TGTGCCAGCGGGGCGGCCAGCCCCTACGAGCAGTACTTC. Translation: CASGAASPYEQYF. The rearrangement joins TRBV7-9 to TRBJ2-7, with D perhaps matching TRBD1 (5 bases). This CDR3 contains 13 residues. Germline V gene sequence: CDR1 SEHNR, CDR2 FQNEAQ (reference sequence). Trimming removed 8 bases from V and 2 bases from J, with 13 bases in between.

Concerning this clone itself: Other DNA sequences in the sample encode the same CDR3. J is TRBJ2-5 and V is TRBV30; D remains unclear. V dropped 5 bases and J dropped 4 bases, with 8 bases sitting between them. CDR1 and CDR2 from the germline V gene are GTSNPN and SVGIG (reference sequence). There are 11 residues in the CDR3. The CDR3 here is CAWSSGETQYF. CDR3 DNA: TGTGCCTGGTCTTCGGGAGAGACCCAGTACTTC.

The chain recombines TRBV19 with TRBJ2-7; possible D gene TRBD1, 5 bases. Germline V gives CDR1 LNHDA, CDR2 SQIVND (reference sequence). This CDR3 region has 14 residues. Trimming took 3 bases from V and 4 from J, leaving 13 bases between them. The CDR3 coding sequence is TGTGCCAGTAGTATGGGGCATCGAAATTACGAGCAGTACTTC. The encoded protein is CASSMGHRNYEQYF.